Below are 4 T cell receptor beta chains sequenced from a single sample in a study of shared clonotypes between healthy human individuals. The protocol was immunoSEQ multiplex PCR, while the TCRdb copy is restricted to in-frame clones and leaves out a portion. The profile covers about half a million clones, with approximately 85% appearing a single time and approximately 13% taken by the ten largest. The specimen was PBMCs. All receptors derive from a woman in her forties in good health. Some clones in this sample may be carry-over from other donors' samples.

This clone came up a few times. This rearrangement joins TRBV30 to TRBJ1-5; possibly TRBD1 for D (6 bases). V lost 0 bases to trimming and J lost 2 bases, with 11 bases between them. Germline CDR1 is GTSNPN and CDR2 is SVGIG (reference sequence). The CDR3 runs 15 residues. This chain's CDR3 is CAWSVRAGGNQPQHF. The CDR3 coding sequence is TGTGCCTGGAGTGTACGGGCAGGGGGCAATCAGCCCCAGCATTTT.

This sequence joins TRBV7-2 and TRBJ1-4, with TRBD1 as a possible D gene (6 bases). Trimming cost V 5 bases and J 14 bases, with 18 bases left between them. The CDR3 consists of 13 residues. Germline V lookup: CDR1 SGHTA, CDR2 FQGNSA. CDR3 protein: CASSQELDSGLFF. CDR3 coding DNA: TGTGCCAGCAGCCAGGAGCTGGACAGTGGGCTGTTTTTT.

In its sample, this clone was seen once. The chain employs TRBV7-8 and TRBJ1-2, with D possibly matching TRBD1 (6 bases). This CDR3 is 15 amino acids long. The ends were cut back, 5 bases at V and 2 bases at J, with 15 bases in the middle. In germline, CDR1 is SGHVS, CDR2 FQNEAQ. CDR3 nucleotide sequence: TGTGCCAGCAGCCTCAATATAGGGGGAAACTATGGCTACACCTTC. It encodes CASSLNIGGNYGYTF.

This clone was seen more than once but under ten times. The chain couples TRBV7-9 to TRBJ1-2, with D perhaps TRBD1 (5 bases). The CDR3 runs 14 residues. V lost 3 bases and J 1 base, leaving 9 bases between the germline ends. From germline, CDR1 is SEHNR and CDR2 FQNEAQ (reference sequence). For the CDR3, the DNA is TGTGCCAGCAGCTTTACAGGAGGTAACTATGGCTACACCTTC. This translates into CASSFTGGNYGYTF.